This T cell receptor beta chain was retrieved from a study of molecular identifiers for immune sequencing clone quantification (dated by TCRdb to the late 2010s). Regarding the study in general: For a replicate experiment, RNA from 20,000 or 100,000 naive CD8 T cells was divided into five aliquots, and four of the five aliquots were sequenced. The study was a methods study using CD8 T cells to benchmark molecular-identifier clustering-based TCR repertoire sequencing (MIDCIRS) and TCR RNA copy counting.

As to this clonotype: This clone's antigen is unknown. No base quality values were provided; no much bigger clone lies one nucleotide off.

What the study reported, not specific to this receptor: The naive libraries included spiked-in Jurkat TCR RNA (about 11 copies' worth), and this RNA is not part of the donor repertoire. Identical TCR molecules sharing a barcode could cause highly expanded clone sizes to be underestimated. A single cell's worth of spiked-in Jurkat TCR RNA was reported detectable even among approximately 930,000 naive CD8 T cells. Modeling indicated around 3.2 TCR RNA copies recovered per cell, compared with around 10 by digital PCR, which implies a capture efficiency of about 27%. When barcode sub-clustering was left out, chimeric consensus sequences inflated TCR diversity, with chimeras reaching as high as 47%. In CMV-specific effector cells, clones with more than 20 RNA copies accounted for over 97% of molecules, whereas in naive cells such clones accounted for under 1%.

The library was generated by PCR. The instrument was a NextSeq 500. Preparation of bulk TCR libraries followed a previously described approach, with the TCR primers listed in Table S5. The Qiagen AllPrep DNA/RNA kit was used to purify total RNA. Reads from multiple sequencing runs of the same library were pooled before analysis. The original pipeline was this. Reads were retained only if the reads had an exact TCR constant sequence, and the retained reads were trimmed to 150 nt and grouped according to their 12-nt molecular barcodes. Within each barcode group, reads were sub-clustered at a 15% Levenshtein threshold, and quality-weighted consensus sequences were built per RNA molecule. Non-functional sequences were discarded, and so were lower-count sequences lying one edit away from another sequence. On the basis of fitting two negative binomial distributions, barcode sub-clusters with fewer than 20% of the maximum read count were discarded. Clones were called with MiXCR by TCRdb after fastp trimmed the public reads at Q25, and only in-frame beta chains were retained. Entries that share a CDR3 protein sequence are merged under the most common genes and DNA. None of the V and J calls come from the authors' own analysis; TCRdb made them. For this sample the table gives some 680,000 distinct CDR3 sequences, of which 25% were detected only once. The ten biggest clones cover 0.78% of the sample.

Libraries of naive CD8 T cells were built from anywhere between roughly 19,000 and 1,000,000 sorted cells, with 10%, 30% or 50% of the purified RNA used. On a BD FACSAria II, naive CD8 T cells were FACS-sorted as CD8+CD4-CCR7+CD45RA+ and collected into RLT Plus buffer. To test detection sensitivity, Jurkat RNA equivalent to more than 9 TCR copies was spiked into samples of roughly 19,000-1,000,000 naive CD8 T cells. CD8 T cells were enriched using RosetteSep CD8+ T Cell Enrichment Cocktail and Ficoll-Paque, and the enriched cells then underwent ACK red cell lysis. The sequencing input was naive CD8+ T cells from blood, with Jurkat cell RNA spiked in. The cell subset or site tag for this specimen amounts to: FACS-sorted CD8+CD4-CCR7+CD45RA+ naive T cells. The source is a human donor in good health. Some libraries in this study had Jurkat cell RNA spiked in.

The nucleotides read TGCAGTGCTAAACAGACTAGCATCTACAATGAGCAGTTCTTC. Translated, it gives CSAKQTSIYNEQFF. Here the chain combines TRBV20-1 and TRBJ2-1; 7 bases in between match TRBD2. The junction shows trimming of 4 bases on V and 3 bases on J, and the gene matches do not reach 6 bases of it. The CDR3, cysteine through phenylalanine, is 14 amino acids long. Just the 42-base CDR3 DNA is kept, in frame starting at base 1. CDR1 and CDR2 are drawn from the germline V gene (reference sequence): DFQATT, SNEGSKA.